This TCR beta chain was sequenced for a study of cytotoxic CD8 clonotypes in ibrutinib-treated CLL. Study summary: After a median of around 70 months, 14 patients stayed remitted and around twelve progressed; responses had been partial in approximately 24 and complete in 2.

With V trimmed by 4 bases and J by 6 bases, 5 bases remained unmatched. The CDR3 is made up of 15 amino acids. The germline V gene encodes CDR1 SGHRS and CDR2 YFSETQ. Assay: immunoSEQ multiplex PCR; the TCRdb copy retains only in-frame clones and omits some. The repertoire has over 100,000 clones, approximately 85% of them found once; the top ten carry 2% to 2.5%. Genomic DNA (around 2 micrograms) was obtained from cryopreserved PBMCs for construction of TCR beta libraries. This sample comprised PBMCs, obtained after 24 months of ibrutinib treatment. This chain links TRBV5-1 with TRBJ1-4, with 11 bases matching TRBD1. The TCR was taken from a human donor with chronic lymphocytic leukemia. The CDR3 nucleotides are TGCGCCAGCAGCCCGGACAGGGGGCGGGATGAAAAACTGTTTTTT. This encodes CASSPDRGRDEKLFF.